This T cell receptor (beta chain) was recovered during a study of CD8+ T cells in alopecia areata (dated by TCRdb to between 2017 and 2018). General notes on the study: Female C3H/HeJ recipients, roughly 7-11 weeks old, were grafted with skin from C3H/HeJ donors with spontaneous alopecia (about 6-12 months old). The RNA source kit depended on sample type: the PAXgene miRNA kit for fixed scalp, the miRNeasy kit for PBMCs, and the RNeasy kit for mouse skin. Scalp tissue and sorted CD4+ and CD8+ peripheral blood T cells from patchy and totalis/universalis alopecia areata patients and from healthy controls were covered by human TCRbeta sequencing. In both human patients and the C3H/HeJ mouse model, the study applied high-throughput TCRbeta sequencing to look at T cell clonal expansion in alopecia areata. Scalp clonality was compared across normal scalp (n=4), patchy alopecia areata scalp (n=8), and alopecia totalis/universalis scalp (n=8). immunoSEQ multiplex PCR using 35 Vbeta forward primers and 13 Jbeta reverse primers was used to amplify TCRbeta CDR3 regions. Findings and caveats that apply to the study as a whole: Scalp TCR repertoire analysis is complicated because resident alphabeta T cells in normal human skin are also sequenced, whereas mouse skin is dominated by gammadelta T cells. Lesional scalp, especially in alopecia totalis/universalis, showed higher clonality and more expanded CD8+ clones than normal scalp, suggesting antigenic drive. Compared with mice, TCR sequences shared between patients were less clear, possibly partly because of HLA diversity across the patient population.

Including cysteine and phenylalanine, the CDR3 has 16 amino acids. The CDR3 was read in part: 36 bases, with the frame set at base 1. V is cut back by 3 bases and J by 0 bases, with 5 bases in the junction unmatched. CDR1 and CDR2 were assigned from the germline V gene as NNHDY and SYVADS. The method behind the library was the immunoSEQ multiplex PCR assay. For TCR sequencing, RNA was extracted from every sample and reverse transcribed into cDNA to serve as template. First-strand cDNA was synthesized with SuperScript III using a 2:1 mix of oligo-dT and random hexamers. Amplification bias was assessed with a synthetic immune receptor repertoire, and residual bias was removed computationally. Libraries were sequenced on Illumina HiSeq using 60 bp reads that covered the CDR3 and were read from J toward V. The paper's data handling went like this. Raw reads were preprocessed to remove errors, and CDR3 was defined according to IMGT conventions as the region from the conserved cysteine to phenylalanine. Clonality was calculated as 1 minus Shannon entropy normalized by log2 of the number of productive unique TCRs. Whether each scalp clone was CD4 or CD8 was inferred by checking scalp TCRbeta sequences against the CD4 and CD8 repertoires from sorted blood. TCRdb limited this immuneACCESS table to in-frame rearrangements with V and J called. A share of clones is missing; checked studies link under half to unresolved V genes, and the rest is unexplained. The V and J calls and clone size are taken from that table; D and trimming were inferred from the DNA. With under 350,000 clones recorded, this sample contains no clone counted only once. The top ten constitute more than 1% of the sample.

A word on this clone: What antigen it recognizes has not been identified. Mouse gene names and germline sequences are used here. The read gets to within 4 residues of the CDR3 end, and the germline J gene fills in the rest.

Cells from mouse cutaneous lymph nodes were pooled, stained for CD4, CD8alpha, NKG2D, NKG2ACE and other markers, and then sorted on a BD Influx. The chain employs TRBV13-3 and TRBJ1-1, and 10 bases in between align with TRBD1. This receptor was identified in a C3H/HeJ mouse with alopecia areata. This line of mice carries MHC haplotype H2-k. Sequences were obtained from CD4+ T cells sorted from a lymph node. The sequenced part of the CDR3 DNA is TGTGCCAGCAGTGTGGACAGGGGGATTGCAAACACA. It is translated as CASSVDRGIANT. Given in full, the CDR3 is CASSVDRGIANTEVFF.